One sample yielded the 29 T cell receptor beta chains listed below, sequenced in a study of blood T cell repertoires in COVID-19. Repertoires were generated with immunoSEQ multiplex PCR, while TCRdb's copy carries only in-frame clones and drops some. The repertoire holds 150,000 or so clones, with around four fifths as singletons. Sequences were obtained from peripheral blood. The receptors come from a man aged 35-49 years who had recovered from COVID-19.

The CDR3: CASGGPGYTF. The DNA for the CDR3 is TGTGCCAGCGGAGGTCCTGGCTACACCTTC. The rearrangement uses TRBV2 and TRBJ1-2; D gene uncertain. This CDR3 contains 10 residues. From germline, CDR1 is SNHLY and CDR2 FYNNEI. Trimming took 8 bases from V and 7 from J, leaving 8 bases between them.

V and J are TRBV6-5 and TRBJ2-7; 10 positions match TRBD2. The CDR3 has 14 amino acids. With V trimmed by 5 bases and J by 2 bases, 3 bases remained unmatched. CDR1 MNHEY and CDR2 SVGAGI come from the germline V gene. In nucleotides, the CDR3 is TGTGCCAGCAGTCGGACTAGCGGAACCTACGAGCAGTACTTC. Its translation: CASSRTSGTYEQYF.

J is TRBJ2-3 and V is TRBV5-4; possible D gene TRBD1, 6 bases. This CDR3 has 14 residues. The V end was cut by 4 bases, the J end by 4 bases, with 13 bases between. Germline values: CDR1 SGHNT, CDR2 YYREEE (reference sequence). CDR3 coding DNA: TGTGCCAGCAGCCAGGGGTTAGCTGCAGATACGCAGTATTTT. It specifies CASSQGLAADTQYF.

V and J are TRBV6-5 and TRBJ2-7; the match to TRBD1 covers 10 bases. This CDR3 is 14 amino acids long. From germline, CDR1 is MNHEY and CDR2 SVGAGI. Trimming took 8 bases from V and 3 from J; bases not matched to a gene: 7. The CDR3 here is CASRSDRGGYEQYF. The CDR3 nucleotides read TGTGCCAGCCGTTCGGACAGGGGGGGCTACGAGCAGTACTTC.

Written as DNA, the CDR3 is TGTGCCACCGGACCGGGACAGGGGGCTTCAGAGACCCAGTACTTC. It specifies CATGPGQGASETQYF. The chain couples TRBV10-3 to TRBJ2-5; 12 bases line up with TRBD1. The CDR3 is 15 amino acids. CDR1 and CDR2 from the germline V gene are ENHRY and SYGVKD. The J segment lost 4 bases and the V segment lost 10 bases, leaving 10 bases of the junction unmatched.

This rearrangement joins TRBV11-2 to TRBJ2-7; TRBD2 aligns across 9 bases. CDR1 SGHAT and CDR2 FQNNGV come from the germline V gene. There are 15 residues in the CDR3. J gave up 4 bases and V 1 base, and 5 bases lay outside the gene matches. The CDR3 coding sequence is TGTGCCAGCAGCTTAGCGGGGACTAGCAGATACGAGCAGTACTTC. Its protein is CASSLAGTSRYEQYF.

The CDR3 loop is CASSPGSGGGDEQFF. The CDR3 DNA sequence: TGTGCCAGCAGCCCCGGGAGCGGGGGAGGCGATGAGCAGTTCTTC. The V call is TRBV6-2 or TRBV6-3, the J call TRBJ2-1, with 8 bases that match TRBD2. This CDR3 is 15 amino acids long. V lost 6 bases and J lost 8; bases outside the gene matches: 12. Germline loops: CDR1 MNHEY, CDR2 SVGEGT.

The chain recombines TRBV4-3 with TRBJ1-1; possible D gene TRBD1, 5 bases. CDR1 is LGHNA, CDR2 YSLEER, per germline. The V end was cut by 0 bases, the J end by 2 bases, with 13 bases between. CDR3 length: 16 residues. CDR3 in amino acids: CASSQDPQGANTEAFF. The CDR3 DNA sequence: TGCGCCAGCAGCCAAGATCCGCAGGGCGCCAACACTGAAGCTTTCTTT.

This clone was seen more than once but under ten times. CDR3 sequence reads: CASSSDRATEAFF. The CDR3 DNA sequence: TGTGCCAGCAGCTCCGACAGGGCCACTGAAGCTTTCTTT. V usage is TRBV12-3 or TRBV12-4 and J usage is TRBJ1-1; TRBD1 aligns across 7 bases. Trimming cost V 6 bases and J 4 bases; bases outside gene matches: 5. The CDR3 consists of 13 residues.

The rearrangement links TRBV14 to TRBJ2-5; D is unresolved. This CDR3 contains 12 residues. V was pared by 5 bases and J by 6 bases, with 10 bases between. CDR1 SGHDN and CDR2 FVKESK come from the germline V gene. The CDR3 bases are TGTGCCAGCAGCGCCTTGGCAAAGACCCAGTACTTC. Its translation: CASSALAKTQYF.

V is TRBV4-1 and J is TRBJ2-1, with TRBD2 identical over 9 bases. The J segment lost 0 bases and the V segment lost 5 bases, leaving 8 bases of the junction unmatched. The CDR3 length is 17 residues. CDR1 and CDR2 from the germline V gene are MGHRA and YSYEKL. CDR3 sequence (DNA): TGCGCCAGCAGCGCCAGACTAGCGGAGAGCTCCTACAATGAGCAGTTCTTC. Translation: CASSARLAESSYNEQFF.

This clone was recorded once. The V call is TRBV30, the J call TRBJ2-2; no firm D call. Germline CDR1 is GTSNPN and CDR2 is SVGIG (reference sequence). The CDR3 is 14 amino acids. V lost 0 bases and J 7 bases, leaving 12 bases between the germline ends. In DNA form, the CDR3 reads TGTGCCTGGAGTGTGGCAGCGTTCGACGGGGAGCTGTTTTTT. Encoded protein: CAWSVAAFDGELFF.

The chain links TRBV11-3 to TRBJ2-3; TRBD1 might be the D (5 bases). V lost 4 bases and J 3 bases, leaving 5 bases between the germline ends. Germline V lookup: CDR1 SGHNT, CDR2 YENEEA. The CDR3 sequence is 12 residues long. Here the CDR3 reads CASSYRTDTQYF. The CDR3 coding sequence is TGTGCCAGCAGCTACAGGACAGATACGCAGTATTTT.

The CDR3 sequence: CASQGWSGYNEQFF. The CDR3 DNA is TGTGCCAGCCAAGGCTGGTCGGGGTACAATGAGCAGTTCTTC. The rearrangement uses TRBV2 and TRBJ2-1, with D tentatively TRBD2 (5 bases). The germline V gene has CDR1 SNHLY and CDR2 FYNNEI. The V end was cut by 8 bases, the J end by 4 bases, with 15 bases between. The CDR3 is 14 residues long.

The genes are TRBV2 and TRBJ2-3; 9 bases agree with TRBD2. The CDR3 covers 15 residues. V lost 6 bases and J lost 6; bases outside the gene matches: 10. Germline V lookup: CDR1 SNHLY, CDR2 FYNNEI. CDR3 in DNA: TGTGCCAGCAGCCTTACTAGCGGGTCAGGTGATACGCAGTATTTT. It translates to CASSLTSGSGDTQYF.

This clone appeared a single time. J is TRBJ1-5 and V is TRBV2; 8 nucleotides align to TRBD1. This CDR3 comprises 15 residues. Trimming cost V 7 bases and J 0 bases; bases outside gene matches: 5. Germline-derived CDR1 and CDR2 are SNHLY and FYNNEI. CDR3 nucleotides: TGTGCCAGCACCGACAGGGGCTATAGCAATCAGCCCCAGCATTTT. It is translated as CASTDRGYSNQPQHF.

This CDR3 reads CASSLTSHIQYF. Here the CDR3 DNA reads TGTGCCAGCAGCTTGACTAGTCACATTCAGTACTTC. J is TRBJ2-4 and V is TRBV7-2, with a possible D match to TRBD2 (6 bases). CDR3 length: 12 residues. Trimming left V 3 bases short and J 8 bases short, with 8 bases between. The V gene's germline CDR1 is SGHTA and CDR2 FQGNSA.

The table lists this clone with a count of one. This chain joins TRBV4-2 and TRBJ1-6; D is undetermined. Germline values: CDR1 LGHNA, CDR2 YNFKEQ. Trimming removed 1 base from V and 5 bases from J, with 6 bases in between. This CDR3 region has 14 residues. CDR3 in DNA: TGTGCCAGCAGCCAAGGGGCCAATAATTCACCCCTCCACTTT. It translates to CASSQGANNSPLHF.

The rearrangement uses TRBV5-4 and TRBJ2-3, with D possibly being TRBD1 (6 bases). CDR1 and CDR2 from the germline V gene are SGHNT and YYREEE (reference sequence). This CDR3 comprises 16 residues. Deletions cut 4 bases from V and 0 bases from J, with 15 bases between. In nucleotides, the CDR3 is TGTGCCAGCAGCGCACCGGGACAACTAAGCACAGATACGCAGTATTTT. It codes for CASSAPGQLSTDTQYF.

The chain combines TRBV11-3 with TRBJ2-2, with D perhaps TRBD2 (6 bases). Trimming removed 5 bases at V and 6 bases at J, with 13 bases between. Germline loops: CDR1 SGHNT, CDR2 YENEEA. This CDR3 is 14 amino acids long. CDR3 coding DNA: TGTGCCAGCAGCCTTGACGGGGGAGCCGGGGAGCTGTTTTTT. As protein: CASSLDGGAGELFF.

The V and J genes are TRBV28 and TRBJ1-1, with TRBD1 identical over 9 bases. In germline, CDR1 is MDHEN, CDR2 SYDVKM. With V trimmed by 4 bases and J by 0 bases, 9 bases remained unmatched. There are 17 residues in the CDR3. Written as DNA, the CDR3 is TGTGCCAGCAGTTCCTCCGGACAGGGGCTTTTGAACACTGAAGCTTTCTTT. Translated, it gives CASSSSGQGLLNTEAFF.

Worth noting for this clone: Other DNA sequences in this specimen translate into the identical CDR3. This rearrangement joins TRBV18 to TRBJ1-6, with D unclear. Germline V gives CDR1 KGHSH, CDR2 LQKENI. This CDR3 region has 13 residues. V was trimmed by 2 bases and J by 7 bases, leaving 6 bases between them. The CDR3 spells CASSPEVNSPLHF. In DNA form, the CDR3 reads TGTGCCAGCTCACCAGAGGTGAATTCACCCCTCCACTTT.

V gene TRBV7-8 combines with J gene TRBJ2-3, with D uncertain. Germline-derived CDR1 and CDR2 are SGHVS and FQNEAQ. There are 15 residues in the CDR3. The V end lost 1 base, the J end lost 0 bases, and 8 bases lay between the germline ends. The CDR3 DNA follows: TGTGCCAGCAGCTTAGTTCACCTAAGCACAGATACGCAGTATTTT. It codes for CASSLVHLSTDTQYF. The full variable domain, in which reference TRBV7-8 and TRBJ2-3 provide the parts outside the CDR3, is GAGVSQSPRYKVAKRGQDVALRCDPISGHVSLFWYQQALGQGPEFLTYFQNEAQLDKSGLPSDRFFAERPEGSVSTLKIQRTQQEDSAVYLCASSLVHLSTDTQYFGPGTRLTVL.

The V call is TRBV20-1, the J call TRBJ1-2; D is ambiguous. The CDR3 is made up of 11 amino acids. V dropped 3 bases and J dropped 6 bases, with 8 bases sitting between them. Germline V gene lookup returns CDR1 DFQATT and CDR2 SNEGSKA (reference sequence). As DNA, the CDR3 is TGCAGTGCTAGCTATCTGGATGGCTACACCTTC. Translation gives CSASYLDGYTF.

The chain uses TRBV6-4 and TRBJ2-1, with TRBD2 identical over 8 bases. The CDR3 has 15 amino acids. CDR1 is MRHNA, CDR2 SNTAGT, per germline. With V trimmed by 5 bases and J by 7 bases, 10 bases remained unmatched. CDR3 nucleotides: TGTGCCAGCAGTTCAGGACTAGCCCTTCGGAATGAGCAGTTCTTC. It yields the protein CASSSGLALRNEQFF.

This clone has just one count. The chain uses TRBV18 and TRBJ1-2, with 9 positions matching TRBD1. V shed 3 bases, J shed 4 bases, and the junction held 6 bases outside the gene matches. CDR1 and CDR2 from the germline V gene are KGHSH and LQKENI. CDR3 length equals 15 residues. CDR3 nucleotides: TGTGCCAGCTCACCTCCCGGGACAGGGCTCTATGGCTACACCTTC. Translated, it gives CASSPPGTGLYGYTF.

J is TRBJ2-3 and V is TRBV5-6; the match to TRBD2 covers 8 bases. CDR1 is SGHDT and CDR2 is YYEEEE in the germline V gene. J lost 4 bases, V lost 0 bases, and 10 bases had no gene match. This CDR3 is 17 amino acids long. The CDR3 loop reads CASSLGSSGKAADTQYF. In nucleotides, the CDR3 is TGTGCCAGCAGCTTGGGTAGTAGCGGGAAGGCGGCAGATACGCAGTATTTT.

This rearrangement joins TRBV6-5 to TRBJ2-5; 9 bases line up with TRBD1. The CDR3 sequence is 14 residues long. V shed 8 bases and J 5 bases; nucleotides not matched to a gene: 9. Germline V gives CDR1 MNHEY, CDR2 SVGAGI. The CDR3 nucleotides read TGTGCCAGCTTGCCCGGGACAGGGCTGGAGACCCAGTACTTC. This sequence encodes CASLPGTGLETQYF.

The V gene is TRBV19, the J gene TRBJ2-3; D gene ambiguous. V lost 10 bases and J lost 5, with 10 bases in between. The CDR3 runs 11 residues. The germline V gene has CDR1 LNHDA and CDR2 SQIVND (reference sequence). CDR3 coding DNA: TGTGCCACCCCCCTCAGAGATACGCAGTATTTT. This translates into CATPLRDTQYF.